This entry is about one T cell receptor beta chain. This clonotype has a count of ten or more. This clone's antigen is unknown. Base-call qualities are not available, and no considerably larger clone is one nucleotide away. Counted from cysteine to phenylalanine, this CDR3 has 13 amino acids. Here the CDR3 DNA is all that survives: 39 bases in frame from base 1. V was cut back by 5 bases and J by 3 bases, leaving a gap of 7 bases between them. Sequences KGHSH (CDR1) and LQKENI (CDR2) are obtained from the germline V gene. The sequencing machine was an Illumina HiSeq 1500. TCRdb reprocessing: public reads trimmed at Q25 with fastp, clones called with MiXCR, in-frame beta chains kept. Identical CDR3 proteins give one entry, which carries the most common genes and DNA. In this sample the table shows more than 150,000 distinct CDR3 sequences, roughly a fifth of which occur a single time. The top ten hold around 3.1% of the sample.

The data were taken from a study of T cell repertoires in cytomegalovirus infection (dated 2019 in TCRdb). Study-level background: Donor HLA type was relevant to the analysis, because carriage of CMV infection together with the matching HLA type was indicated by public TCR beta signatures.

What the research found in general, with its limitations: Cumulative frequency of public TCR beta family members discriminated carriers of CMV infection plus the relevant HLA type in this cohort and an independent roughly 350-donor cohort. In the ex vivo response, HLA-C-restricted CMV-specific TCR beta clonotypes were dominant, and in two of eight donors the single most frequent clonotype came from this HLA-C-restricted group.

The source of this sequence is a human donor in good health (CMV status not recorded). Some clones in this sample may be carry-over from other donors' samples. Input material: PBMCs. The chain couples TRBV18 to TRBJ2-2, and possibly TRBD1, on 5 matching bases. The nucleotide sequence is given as TGTGCCAGCTCATCCAGGGACACCGGGGAGCTGTTTTTT. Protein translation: CASSSRDTGELFF.